A single sample is the source of the 22 T cell receptor beta chains below, sequenced in a study of T-cell memory formation after mild COVID-19. One entry per CDR3 protein, called by TCRdb with MiXCR from the 5' RACE reads. Of about 210,000 distinct CDR3 sequences listed, around 26% are singletons. The sequenced sample was PBMCs or a T cell subset sorted from them (not recorded which). The receptors were sampled from an adult woman who had mild COVID-19 (a few samples of this study predate the infection). Cell type and time point are not known.

This clonotype was found a few times. The V and J genes are TRBV5-1 and TRBJ2-3, with 11 bases identical to TRBD2. The CDR3 is 17 amino acids. Trimming took 5 bases from V and 1 from J; bases not matched to a gene: 9. Germline CDR1 is SGHRS and CDR2 is YFSETQ. The CDR3 reads CASSSGGARLRTDTQYF. The CDR3 nucleotides read TGCGCCAGCAGTAGCGGGGGGGCCCGCTTGCGCACAGATACGCAGTATTTT.

Details on this clonotype: At one end, the junction sequence differs from germline, possibly due to a read error. The V gene is TRBV20-1, the J gene TRBJ2-3; 9 bases agree with TRBD2. CDR1 DFQATT and CDR2 SNEGSKA come from the germline V gene (reference sequence). The CDR3 consists of 15 residues. CDR3 coding DNA: TGCAGCGCTATTAGAAGCGGGGGGTTATCAGATACGCAGTATTTT. Translation: CSAIRSGGLSDTQYF.

This clonotype was picked up a small number of times. CDR3 bases: TGTGCCAGCAGCCAGATTAGGTACAATGAGCAGTTCTTC. Translating it yields CASSQIRYNEQFF. V is TRBV14 and J is TRBJ2-1; unclear D gene. Germline CDR1 reads SGHDN; CDR2 reads FVKESK. The CDR3 is 13 residues long. V was cut by 3 bases and J by 4 bases, with 7 bases left in between.

This clonotype was recorded many times. The gene calls are TRBV6-6 and TRBJ1-2; D gene ambiguous. CDR1 is MNHNY, CDR2 SVGAGI, per germline (reference sequence). The CDR3 has 13 amino acids. The V and J ends lost 0 bases and 4 bases respectively, with 6 bases between them. The CDR3 DNA reads as TGTGCCAGCAGTTACTCCTCAACCTATGGCTACACCTTC. Translation: CASSYSSTYGYTF.

This rearrangement joins TRBV7-9 to TRBJ1-1; TRBD1 might be the D (5 bases). Germline V gene data show CDR1 as SEHNR and CDR2 as FQNEAQ (reference sequence). The CDR3 is 15 amino acids. V dropped 4 bases and J dropped 1 base, with 13 bases sitting between them. The CDR3 protein is CASSSKPGQNTEAFF. The CDR3 DNA follows: TGTGCCAGCAGCTCGAAGCCGGGGCAGAACACTGAAGCTTTCTTT.

The V call is TRBV3-1, the J call TRBJ2-6; D unresolved. The V and J ends lost 0 bases and 7 bases respectively, with 7 bases between them. CDR1 is LGHDT and CDR2 is YNNKEL in the germline V gene (reference sequence). The CDR3 is made up of 14 amino acids. The CDR3 DNA follows: TGTGCCAGCAGCCAAGAAGTGGGCGCCAACGTCCTGACTTTC. Translation: CASSQEVGANVLTF. The variable domain in full, completed from reference TRBV3-1 and TRBJ2-6, reads DTAVSQTPKYLVTQMGNDKSIKCEQNLGHDTMYWYKQDSKKFLKIMFSYNNKELIINETVPNRFSPKSPDKAHLNLHINSLELGDSAVYFCASSQEVGANVLTFGAGSRLTVL.

This clonotype was observed a handful of times. The chain couples TRBV5-1 to TRBJ2-1, with 8 nucleotides matching TRBD2. V lost 6 bases, J lost 7 bases, and 9 bases stayed unmatched. CDR1 SGHRS and CDR2 YFSETQ come from the germline V gene. The CDR3 contains 14 residues. DNA of the CDR3: TGCGCCAGCACACCCACTAGCGGTTCGAATGAGCAGTTCTTC. This translates into CASTPTSGSNEQFF. Based on the CDR3 plus reference TRBV5-1 and TRBJ2-1, the full variable domain is KAGVTQTPRYLIKTRGQQVTLSCSPISGHRSVSWYQQTPGQGLQFLFEYFSETQRNKGNFPGRFSGRQFSNSRSEMNVSTLELGDSALYLCASTPTSGSNEQFFGPGTRLTVL.

This clonotype was seen ten or more times. One junction end disagrees with the germline gene, perhaps due to a read error. The V call is TRBV5-1, the J call TRBJ2-1; D tentatively reads TRBD1 or TRBD2 (5 bases each). The CDR3 contains 14 residues. The germline CDR1 and CDR2 sequences are SGHRS and YFSETQ. In DNA form, the CDR3 reads TGTGCTAGCAGCTTAGGTCAGGGTAACAATGAGCAGTTCTTC. The encoded protein is CASSLGQGNNEQFF.

Only a few counts were recorded for this clonotype. The chain uses TRBV7-2 and TRBJ2-1; 8 bases align to TRBD1. CDR1 and CDR2 from the germline V gene are SGHTA and FQGNSA. The CDR3 sequence is 13 residues long. With 5 bases clipped from V and 5 bases from J, the junction kept 2 bases outside the gene matches. In nucleotides, the CDR3 is TGTGCCAGCAGCCTGGACAGGGACAATGAGCAGTTCTTC. It translates to CASSLDRDNEQFF.

This clonotype was seen more than once but under ten times. This chain uses TRBV20-1 with TRBJ2-7, with 7 positions matching TRBD1. Per germline, CDR1 DFQATT and CDR2 SNEGSKA (reference sequence). Germline trimming cut 6 bases from V and 3 bases from J; bases unmatched to any gene: 5. This CDR3 is built from 12 residues. CDR3 DNA: TGCAGTGCAAACAGGGGCTACTACGAGCAGTACTTC. Translated: CSANRGYYEQYF.

The CDR3 DNA follows: TGCGCCAGCAGCTTGTCCCCCGGGGGGCAGACAGATACGCAGTATTTT. It codes for CASSLSPGGQTDTQYF. The J gene is TRBJ2-3, the V gene TRBV5-1, with a possible D match to TRBD2 (7 bases). The V end lost 1 base, the J end lost 3 bases, and 15 bases lay between the germline ends. The CDR3 length is 16 residues. Germline V gene sequence: CDR1 SGHRS, CDR2 YFSETQ. The complete variable domain, with remaining parts taken from reference TRBV5-1 and TRBJ2-3, reads KAGVTQTPRYLIKTRGQQVTLSCSPISGHRSVSWYQQTPGQGLQFLFEYFSETQRNKGNFPGRFSGRQFSNSRSEMNVSTLELGDSALYLCASSLSPGGQTDTQYFGPGTRLTVL.

The chain has TRBV27 and TRBJ2-1; D gene unclear. Trimming pared 2 bases from V and 7 bases from J, leaving 9 bases between. Germline V CDR1 and CDR2: MNHEY, SMNVEV (reference sequence). The CDR3 length is 13 residues. The CDR3 DNA reads as TGTGCCAGCAGTTTAGCCCCCCTGAATGAGCAGTTCTTC. This gives the protein CASSLAPLNEQFF.

The V call is TRBV3-1, the J call TRBJ2-3; D ambiguous. The germline V gene encodes CDR1 LGHDT and CDR2 YNNKEL (reference sequence). The CDR3 consists of 12 residues. V dropped 3 bases and J dropped 6 bases, with 7 bases sitting between them. The CDR3 region has the DNA TGTGCCAGCAGCCAGTCCGGGGATACGCAGTATTTT. Amino acids: CASSQSGDTQYF.

V gene TRBV5-1 combines with J gene TRBJ2-3; tentative D call: TRBD1 (5 bases). V lost 5 bases and J lost 1, with 17 bases in between. This CDR3 comprises 16 residues. CDR1 is SGHRS, CDR2 YFSETQ, per germline. In DNA, the CDR3 is TGCGCCAGCAGTTCGATACCCTTGACAGGCACAGATACGCAGTATTTT. It encodes CASSSIPLTGTDTQYF.

This clonotype has more than one count but fewer than ten. This chain uses TRBV6-2 or TRBV6-3 with TRBJ2-1; D ambiguous. The CDR3 extends over 14 amino acids. Looked up from germline, CDR1 is MNHEY and CDR2 is SVGEGT. V shed 8 bases and J shed 6 bases, with 17 bases lying between them. CDR3 sequence: CASSVGAGSNEQFF. The CDR3 region has the DNA TGTGCCAGCTCTGTCGGAGCTGGGTCCAATGAGCAGTTCTTC.

This clonotype was recorded a few times. The CDR3 loop reads CASSPYTNYGYTF. The DNA for the CDR3 is TGTGCCAGCAGCCCTTACACTAACTATGGCTACACCTTC. The rearrangement links TRBV7-2 to TRBJ1-2; D remains ambiguous. This CDR3 has 13 amino acids. Per germline, CDR1 SGHTA and CDR2 FQGNSA. V lost 5 bases and J 0 bases, leaving 7 bases between the germline ends. The full variable domain, in which reference TRBV7-2 and TRBJ1-2 provide the parts outside the CDR3, is GAGVSQSPSNKVTEKGKDVELRCDPISGHTALYWYRQSLGQGLEFLIYFQGNSAPDKSGLPSDRFSAERTGGSVSTLTIQRTQQEDSAVYLCASSPYTNYGYTFGSGTRLTVV.

The chain uses TRBV30 and TRBJ2-7; TRBD1 is a possible D gene (6 bases). Trimming took off 3 bases at V and 3 bases at J, with 15 bases between the two ends. CDR1 and CDR2 (germline): GTSNPN, SVGIG (reference sequence). The CDR3 length is 14 residues. CDR3 DNA sequence: TGTGCCTGGAGCGCTCACGGGACACACTACGAGCAGTACTTC. Amino acid sequence: CAWSAHGTHYEQYF.

The chain recombines TRBV7-9 with TRBJ2-7; 8 bases line up with TRBD1. Germline V gene data show CDR1 as SEHNR and CDR2 as FQNEAQ (reference sequence). This CDR3 is built from 14 residues. V shed 5 bases and J 3 bases; nucleotides not matched to a gene: 6. The CDR3 here is CASSDTQGDYEQYF. The CDR3 DNA reads as TGTGCCAGCAGCGACACACAGGGGGACTACGAGCAGTACTTC. The full variable domain, rest sourced from reference TRBV7-9 and TRBJ2-7, is DTGVSQNPRHKITKRGQNVTFRCDPISEHNRLYWYRQTLGQGPEFLTYFQNEAQLEKSRLLSDRFSAERPKGSFSTLEIQRTEQGDSAMYLCASSDTQGDYEQYFGPGTRLTVT.

The gene calls are TRBV5-4 and TRBJ1-1; 7 bases map to TRBD1. The CDR3 length is 16 residues. Trimming took 4 bases from V and 2 from J; bases not matched to a gene: 11. Germline CDR1 reads SGHNT; CDR2 reads YYREEE (reference sequence). CDR3 nucleotides: TGTGCCAGCAGCCGCCCCGGGGACAGACTAAACACTGAAGCTTTCTTT. This translates into CASSRPGDRLNTEAFF.

The rearrangement joins TRBV3-1 to TRBJ2-1, with TRBD1 matching over 11 bases. The length of the CDR3 is 15 residues. Germline V gives CDR1 LGHDT, CDR2 YNNKEL (reference sequence). Trimming at V came to 7 bases and at J to 9 bases, leaving 11 bases not matched to a gene. The CDR3 DNA follows: TGTGCCAGCACCCGGCAGGGGACAGGGGGTGGTGAGCAGTTCTTC. Amino acid sequence: CASTRQGTGGGEQFF.

In this sample, this clonotype turned up a few times. This sequence joins TRBV24-1 and TRBJ2-1; 14 positions match TRBD2. Trimming at V came to 4 bases and at J to 2 bases, leaving 9 bases not matched to a gene. From germline, CDR1 is KGHDR and CDR2 SFDVKD. CDR3 length equals 19 residues. The CDR3 loop is CATSEVTSGRDITYNEQFF. The CDR3 nucleotides are TGTGCCACCAGTGAGGTGACTAGCGGGAGGGATATAACCTACAATGAGCAGTTCTTC.

The V and J genes are TRBV4-3 and TRBJ1-2, with D perhaps TRBD1 (6 bases). The CDR3 has 14 residues. V lost 0 bases and J lost 6, with 11 bases in between. Germline V lookup: CDR1 LGHNA, CDR2 YSLEER. CDR3 coding DNA: TGCGCCAGCAGCCAAGACCTTCAGGGGAATGGCTACACCTTC. It specifies CASSQDLQGNGYTF.